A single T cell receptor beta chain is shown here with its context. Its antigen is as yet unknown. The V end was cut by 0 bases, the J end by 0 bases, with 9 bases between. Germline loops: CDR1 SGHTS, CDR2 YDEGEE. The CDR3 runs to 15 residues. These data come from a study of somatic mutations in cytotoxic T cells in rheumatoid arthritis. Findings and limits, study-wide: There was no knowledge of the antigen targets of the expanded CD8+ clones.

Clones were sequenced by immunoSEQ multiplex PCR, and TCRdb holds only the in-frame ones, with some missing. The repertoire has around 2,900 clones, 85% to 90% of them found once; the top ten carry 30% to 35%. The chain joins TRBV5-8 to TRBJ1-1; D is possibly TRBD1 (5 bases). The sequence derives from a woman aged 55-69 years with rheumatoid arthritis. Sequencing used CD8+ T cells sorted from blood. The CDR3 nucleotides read TGTGCCAGCAGCTTGGGGGGGAGGATGAACACTGAAGCTTTCTTT. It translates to CASSLGGRMNTEAFF.